Sequencing of this T cell receptor beta chain was carried out in a study of blood T cells in healthy people across ages. This clonotype was seen a handful of times. Mismatch with germline at one junction end may stem from a read error. A sample-barcoded 5' primer and a J-beta primer mix were used in a second PCR of roughly 7 to 12 cycles. One entry per CDR3 protein results from TCRdb running MiXCR on the 5' RACE reads. The sample consists of under 700,000 distinct CDR3 sequences, 24% of them appearing once. Per the germline V gene, CDR1 is SGHTA and CDR2 is FQGNSA. This CDR3 region has 16 residues. The same data also contributed to another study, on T cells of mothers and their children.

This TCR was recovered from a boy younger than 18 in good health. The sample was blood. The chain employs TRBV7-2 and TRBJ2-7; D may be TRBD2 (6 bases). CDR3: CASSFGLTLPYHEQHF. The CDR3 nucleotides read TGTGCCAGCAGCTTTGGACTAACCCTCCCTTACCACGAGCAGCACTTC. The variable domain in full, completed from reference TRBV7-2 and TRBJ2-7, reads GAGVSQSPSNKVTEKGKDVELRCDPISGHTALYWYRQSLGQGLEFLIYFQGNSAPDKSGLPSDRFSAERTGGSVSTLTIQRTQQEDSAVYLCASSFGLTLPYHEQHFGPGTRLTVT.